This T cell receptor beta chain was profiled in a study of T cell responses to AZD1222 COVID-19 vaccine. Points from the study as a whole: CD4 TCRs linked to vaccination spanned spike, dominating at 160-218 and 743-854. It was only after the peak T cell response that any repertoires were sampled.

Repertoires were generated with immunoSEQ multiplex PCR, while TCRdb's copy carries only in-frame clones and drops some. Here the sample spans 100,000 to 150,000 clones, around 93% being singletons. A remark on this clone: The antigen remains unidentified.

J was trimmed by 8 bases and V by 6 bases; bases with no gene match: 8. There are 14 residues in the CDR3. CDR1 SQVTM and CDR2 ANQGSEA come from the germline V gene. The source of this sequence is an adult in good health. The sequencing used peripheral blood, collected on day 0 of AZD1222 vaccination. V usage is TRBV29-1 and J usage is TRBJ2-4, with 12 bases matching TRBD2. The CDR3 DNA is TGCAGCGTGGGACTAGCGGGTACTACCGACATTCAGTACTTC. Amino acid sequence: CSVGLAGTTDIQYF. Looking up the rest from reference TRBV29-1 and TRBJ2-4 gives the full variable domain: SAVISQKPSRDICQRGTSLTIQCQVDSQVTMMFWYRQQPGQSLTLIATANQGSEATYESGFVIDKFPISRPNLTFSTLTVSNMSPEDSSIYLCSVGLAGTTDIQYFGAGTRLSVL.